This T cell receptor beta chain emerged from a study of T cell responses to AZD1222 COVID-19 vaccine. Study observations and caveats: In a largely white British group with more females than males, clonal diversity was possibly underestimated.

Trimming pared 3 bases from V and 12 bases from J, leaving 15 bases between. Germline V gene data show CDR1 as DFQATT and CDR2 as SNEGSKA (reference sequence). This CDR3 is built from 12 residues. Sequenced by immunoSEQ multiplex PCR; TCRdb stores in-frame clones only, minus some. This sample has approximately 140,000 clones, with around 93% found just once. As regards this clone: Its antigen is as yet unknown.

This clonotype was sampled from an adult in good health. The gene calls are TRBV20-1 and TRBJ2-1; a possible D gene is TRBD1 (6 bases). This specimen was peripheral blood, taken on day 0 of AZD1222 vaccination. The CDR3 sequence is CSASPILDRQFF. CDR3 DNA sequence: TGCAGTGCTAGTCCCATCCTGGACAGGCAGTTCTTC.